This T cell receptor beta chain is from a study of human thymus T cells. Surgeons resected thymus tissue during corrective heart surgery. The germline V and J ends were trimmed by 3 bases and 4 bases, with 10 bases remaining between them. Germline lookup yields CDR1 GTSNPN and CDR2 SVGIG (reference sequence). This CDR3 is 12 amino acids long. Assay used: immunoSEQ multiplex PCR; TCRdb lists only in-frame clones, some missing. The table lists 60,000 to 75,000 clones, about 95% of them singletons. Overall study findings and caveats: It looked as if thymic and blood repertoires used V and J genes in a biased way.

Regarding this clone: Antigen specificity is unknown.

The sequenced sample was thymus tissue. The V and J genes are TRBV30 and TRBJ2-7; no clear D. The receptor comes from a girl under three years old with a congenital heart defect but otherwise immunologically healthy. CDR3 region: CAWSIKRYEQYF. The CDR3 DNA reads TGTGCCTGGAGCATCAAGCGATACGAGCAGTACTTC.